This T cell receptor (beta chain) was identified in a study of CD8 T cells in Susac syndrome. Study-wide context: Patients with Susac syndrome had blood drawn and were at that point therapy-naive, on corticosteroids, or on intravenous immunoglobulin alone.

V gave up 5 bases and J gave up 3 bases; unmatched junction bases: 6. This CDR3 spans 14 amino acids. Random hexamers served to reverse transcribe about 0.45 to 1 ug RNA. TCRdb recomputed calls from the immunoSEQ multiplex PCR reads with MiXCR, one row per CDR3 protein. This table holds 200,000 to 250,000 distinct CDR3 sequences, 94% found once. Sequencing input: CD4+ T cells from PBMCs. The clonotype originates from a human donor with Susac syndrome. The chain joins TRBV12-3 or TRBV12-4 to TRBJ1-1, with 7 bases that match TRBD1. DNA for the CDR3: TGTGCCAGCAGTAAGACAGGGCTGGACACTGAAGCTTTCTTT. Encoded protein: CASSKTGLDTEAFF.